This TCR beta chain derives from a study of blood T cell repertoires in COVID-19. Study in general: The origin of the acute and convalescent COVID-19 samples was the United States, Italy and Spain.

This CDR3 is 15 amino acids long. V shed 3 bases and J 2 bases; nucleotides not matched to a gene: 2. The germline gives CDR1 MNHEY, CDR2 SMNVEV (reference sequence). Using immunoSEQ multiplex PCR, the repertoire was profiled, and TCRdb retains in-frame clones only, with some absent. The data show roughly 32,000 clones, with 75% seen just once and roughly 14% held by the top ten. This clone was counted once. The sequenced sample consisted of peripheral blood. This chain links TRBV27 with TRBJ2-3; 10 bases map to TRBD1. The clonotype comes from a man older than 75 with active or convalescent COVID-19. Written as DNA, the CDR3 is TGTGCCAGCAGTTTGGACAGGGGGTACACAGATACGCAGTATTTT. Translation gives CASSLDRGYTDTQYF.